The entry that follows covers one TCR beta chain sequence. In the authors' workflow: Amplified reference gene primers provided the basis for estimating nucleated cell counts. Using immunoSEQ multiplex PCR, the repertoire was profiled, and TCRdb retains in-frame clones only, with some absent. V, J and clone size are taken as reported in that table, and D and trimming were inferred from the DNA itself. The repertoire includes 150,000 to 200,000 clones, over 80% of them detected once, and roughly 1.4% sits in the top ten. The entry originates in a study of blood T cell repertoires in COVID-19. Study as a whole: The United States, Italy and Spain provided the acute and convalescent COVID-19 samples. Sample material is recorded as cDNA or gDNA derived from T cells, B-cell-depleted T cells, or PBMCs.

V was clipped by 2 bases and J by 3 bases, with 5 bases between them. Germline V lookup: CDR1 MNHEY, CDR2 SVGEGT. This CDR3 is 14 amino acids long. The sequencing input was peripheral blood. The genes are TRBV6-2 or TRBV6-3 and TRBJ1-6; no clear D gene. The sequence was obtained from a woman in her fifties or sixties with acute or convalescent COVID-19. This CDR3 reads CASSYAGYNSPLHF. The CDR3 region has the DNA TGTGCCAGCAGTTACGCAGGCTATAATTCACCCCTCCACTTT.